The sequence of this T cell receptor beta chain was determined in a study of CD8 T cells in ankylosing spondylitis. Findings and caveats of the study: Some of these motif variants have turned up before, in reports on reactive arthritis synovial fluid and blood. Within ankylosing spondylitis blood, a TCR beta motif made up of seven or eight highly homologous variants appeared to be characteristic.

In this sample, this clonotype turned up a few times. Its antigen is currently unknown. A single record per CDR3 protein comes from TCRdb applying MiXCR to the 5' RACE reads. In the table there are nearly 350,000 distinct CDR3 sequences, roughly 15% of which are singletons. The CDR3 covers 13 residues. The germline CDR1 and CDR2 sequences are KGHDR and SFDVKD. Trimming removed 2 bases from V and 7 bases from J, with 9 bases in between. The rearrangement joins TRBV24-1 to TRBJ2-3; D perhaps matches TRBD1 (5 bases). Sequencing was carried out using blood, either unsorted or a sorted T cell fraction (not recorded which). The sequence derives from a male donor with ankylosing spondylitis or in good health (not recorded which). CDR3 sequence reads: CATSDSGLNTQYF. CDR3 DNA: TGTGCCACCAGTGATTCAGGGCTGAATACGCAGTATTTT.